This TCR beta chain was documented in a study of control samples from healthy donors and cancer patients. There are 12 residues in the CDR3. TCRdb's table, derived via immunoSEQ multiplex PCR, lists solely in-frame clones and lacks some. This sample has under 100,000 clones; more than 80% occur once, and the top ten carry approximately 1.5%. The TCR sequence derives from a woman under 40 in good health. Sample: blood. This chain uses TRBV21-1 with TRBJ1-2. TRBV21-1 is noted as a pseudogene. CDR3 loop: CASSISTYGYTF. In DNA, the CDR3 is TGTGCCAGCAGCATTAGCACCTATGGCTACACCTTC.